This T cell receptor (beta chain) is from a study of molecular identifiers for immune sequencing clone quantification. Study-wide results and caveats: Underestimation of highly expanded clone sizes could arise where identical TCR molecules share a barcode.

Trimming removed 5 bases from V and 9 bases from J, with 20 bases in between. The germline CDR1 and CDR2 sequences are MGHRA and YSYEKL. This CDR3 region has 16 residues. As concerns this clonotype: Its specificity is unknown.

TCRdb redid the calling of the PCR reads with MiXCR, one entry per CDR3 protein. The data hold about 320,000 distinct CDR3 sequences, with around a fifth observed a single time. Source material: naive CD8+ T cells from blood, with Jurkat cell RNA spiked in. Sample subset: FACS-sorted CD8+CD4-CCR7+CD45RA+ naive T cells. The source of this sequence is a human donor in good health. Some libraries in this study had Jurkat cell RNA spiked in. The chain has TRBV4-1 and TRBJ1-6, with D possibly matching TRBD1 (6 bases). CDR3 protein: CASSESGVHGGSPLHF. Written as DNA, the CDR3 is TGCGCCAGCAGCGAATCAGGGGTACACGGAGGTTCACCCCTCCACTTT.